These T cell receptor beta chains were read from a single sample in a study of memory CD4+ T cells and cytomegalovirus serostatus. Only in-frame clones appear in the TCRdb table, and some are missing; sequencing was by immunoSEQ multiplex PCR. The sample has around 44,000 clones, 65% to 80% seen once. The sequencing input was memory CD4+ T cells from blood. The source is an adult in good health and CMV-seronegative. The CDR3 runs from the conserved cysteine through the conserved F or W. A D gene is named only where the DNA matches it firmly. Size is omitted from some rows. Given values are once, few, many or a class for expanded clones.

v_gene: TRBV5-1; j_gene: TRBJ2-4; abundance: .; d_gene: TRBD1; CDR3aa: CASSPGQGLNIQYF; CDR3nt: TGCGCCAGCAGCCCCGGACAGGGCTTAAACATTCAGTACTTC
v_gene: TRBV19; j_gene: TRBJ1-6; abundance: .; d_gene: .; CDR3aa: CASRRDPENSPLHF; CDR3nt: TGTGCCAGTAGGCGGGACCCTGAAAATTCACCCCTCCACTTT
v_gene: TRBV28; j_gene: TRBJ1-3; abundance: .; d_gene: .; CDR3aa: CASSSVGRTIYF; CDR3nt: TGTGCCAGCAGTTCCGTGGGCAGGACCATATATTTT
v_gene: TRBV12-5; j_gene: TRBJ2-3; abundance: .; d_gene: .; CDR3aa: CASGSTSTQYF; CDR3nt: TGTGCTAGTGGTTCAACCTCTACGCAGTATTTT
v_gene: TRBV7-2; j_gene: TRBJ2-6; abundance: .; d_gene: .; CDR3aa: CASSSGSLSGANVLTF; CDR3nt: TGTGCCAGCAGCTCCGGGTCCCTCTCTGGGGCCAACGTCCTGACTTTC
v_gene: TRBV6-1; j_gene: TRBJ1-5; abundance: once; d_gene: .; CDR3aa: CASSEFVRQVGNQPQHF; CDR3nt: TGTGCCAGCAGTGAATTCGTTCGGCAGGTCGGCAATCAGCCCCAGCATTTT
v_gene: TRBV18; j_gene: TRBJ2-7; abundance: .; d_gene: TRBD1; CDR3aa: CASSQGQEYEQYF; CDR3nt: TGTGCCAGCTCACAAGGACAGGAATACGAGCAGTACTTC
v_gene: TRBV10-3; j_gene: TRBJ2-1; abundance: .; d_gene: .; CDR3aa: CAISLTPYNEQFF; CDR3nt: TGTGCCATCAGCTTGACACCTTACAATGAGCAGTTCTTC
v_gene: TRBV10-3; j_gene: TRBJ1-3; abundance: .; d_gene: .; CDR3aa: CAISESRAGNTIYF; CDR3nt: TGTGCCATCAGTGAATCTAGGGCTGGAAACACCATATATTTT
v_gene: TRBV18; j_gene: TRBJ1-6; abundance: .; d_gene: .; CDR3aa: CASSLDSNSPLHF; CDR3nt: TGTGCCAGCTCTCTGGATTCCAATTCACCCCTCCACTTT
v_gene: TRBV29-1; j_gene: TRBJ2-1; abundance: .; d_gene: .; CDR3aa: CSVVVRGAAYNEQFF; CDR3nt: TGCAGCGTTGTAGTTCGCGGGGCGGCATACAATGAGCAGTTCTTC
v_gene: TRBV7-6; j_gene: TRBJ2-7; abundance: .; d_gene: .; CDR3aa: CASRPGTASYEQYF; CDR3nt: TGTGCCAGCAGACCTGGGACGGCCTCTTACGAGCAGTACTTC
v_gene: TRBV2; j_gene: TRBJ1-5; abundance: .; d_gene: .; CDR3aa: CASRTTGSSNQPQHF; CDR3nt: TGTGCCAGCAGAACAACAGGGTCGAGCAATCAGCCCCAGCATTTT
v_gene: TRBV5-6; j_gene: TRBJ2-3; abundance: .; d_gene: .; CDR3aa: CASSLSPSTDTQYF; CDR3nt: TGTGCCAGCAGCTTGAGTCCTAGCACAGATACGCAGTATTTT
v_gene: TRBV10-3; j_gene: TRBJ1-5; abundance: once; d_gene: .; CDR3aa: CAIRDTGANQPQHF; CDR3nt: TGTGCCATCAGAGACACCGGGGCCAATCAGCCCCAGCATTTT
v_gene: TRBV29-1; j_gene: TRBJ1-1; abundance: few; d_gene: TRBD1; CDR3aa: CSVDSGQGAFF; CDR3nt: TGCAGCGTGGATAGCGGACAGGGAGCTTTCTTT
v_gene: TRBV27; j_gene: TRBJ1-1; abundance: .; d_gene: .; CDR3aa: CASRPDSLFPLGAFF; CDR3nt: TGTGCCAGCAGACCAGACAGCCTCTTCCCCCTGGGGGCTTTCTTT
v_gene: TRBV7-9; j_gene: TRBJ2-7; abundance: .; d_gene: TRBD1; CDR3aa: CASSSTGGSYEQYF; CDR3nt: TGTGCCAGCAGCTCGACAGGGGGTTCCTACGAGCAGTACTTC
v_gene: TRBV10-3; j_gene: TRBJ1-1; abundance: .; d_gene: .; CDR3aa: CAISDRQKMNTEAFF; CDR3nt: TGTGCCATCAGTGATAGGCAGAAAATGAACACTGAAGCTTTCTTT
v_gene: TRBV19; j_gene: TRBJ2-7; abundance: .; d_gene: .; CDR3aa: CASSPGGNEQYF; CDR3nt: TGTGCCAGTAGTCCAGGGGGGAACGAGCAGTACTTC
v_gene: TRBV6-1; j_gene: TRBJ2-5; abundance: few; d_gene: .; CDR3aa: CASRYRVGETQYF; CDR3nt: TGTGCCAGCAGATACAGGGTCGGTGAGACCCAGTACTTC
v_gene: TRBV6-1; j_gene: TRBJ2-2; abundance: once; d_gene: .; CDR3aa: CASLRAGNTGELFF; CDR3nt: TGTGCCAGCTTAAGGGCAGGGAACACCGGGGAGCTGTTTTTT
v_gene: TRBV2; j_gene: TRBJ2-1; abundance: few; d_gene: .; CDR3aa: CASSGFSSYNEQFF; CDR3nt: TGTGCCAGCAGTGGGTTCAGCTCCTACAATGAGCAGTTCTTC
v_gene: TRBV11-2; j_gene: TRBJ2-3; abundance: few; d_gene: TRBD2; CDR3aa: CASSPGGANTDTQYF; CDR3nt: TGTGCCAGCAGCCCCGGGGGGGCCAACACAGATACGCAGTATTTT
v_gene: TRBV6-5; j_gene: TRBJ2-5; abundance: .; d_gene: .; CDR3aa: CASSYSRWGETQYF; CDR3nt: TGTGCCAGCAGTTACTCGAGGTGGGGAGAGACCCAGTACTTC
v_gene: TRBV7-6; j_gene: TRBJ1-1; abundance: .; d_gene: TRBD1; CDR3aa: CASSGSGGRDTEAFF; CDR3nt: TGTGCCAGCAGCGGATCAGGGGGAAGGGACACTGAAGCTTTCTTT
v_gene: TRBV28; j_gene: TRBJ1-2; abundance: .; d_gene: .; CDR3aa: CASSLLAGANYGYTF; CDR3nt: TGTGCCAGCAGTTTATTGGCAGGGGCCAACTATGGCTACACCTTC
v_gene: TRBV6-1; j_gene: TRBJ1-6; abundance: .; d_gene: .; CDR3aa: CASTEGVVYSPLHF; CDR3nt: TGTGCCAGCACCGAAGGGGTTGTTTATTCACCCCTCCACTTT
v_gene: TRBV18; j_gene: TRBJ2-5; abundance: .; d_gene: TRBD1; CDR3aa: CASSPPMTGKETQYF; CDR3nt: TGTGCCAGCTCACCCCCCATGACAGGGAAAGAGACCCAGTACTTC
v_gene: TRBV4-1; j_gene: TRBJ1-1; abundance: .; d_gene: .; CDR3aa: CASSQVGRMNTEAFF; CDR3nt: TGCGCCAGCAGCCAAGTCGGGAGAATGAACACTGAAGCTTTCTTT
v_gene: TRBV5-6; j_gene: TRBJ1-2; abundance: .; d_gene: .; CDR3aa: CASSLFSGAASHTF; CDR3nt: TGTGCCAGCAGCTTGTTTTCGGGAGCAGCGTCCCACACCTTC
v_gene: TRBV9; j_gene: TRBJ1-6; abundance: .; d_gene: .; CDR3aa: CASSVETGSWSSPLHF; CDR3nt: TGTGCCAGCAGCGTAGAAACAGGCTCATGGAGTTCACCCCTCCACTTT
v_gene: TRBV4-1; j_gene: TRBJ2-1; abundance: .; d_gene: .; CDR3aa: CASSQYHGGPYNEQFF; CDR3nt: TGCGCCAGCAGCCAATACCACGGGGGCCCTTACAATGAGCAGTTCTTC
v_gene: TRBV5-6; j_gene: TRBJ1-6; abundance: few; d_gene: .; CDR3aa: CASSFGVSGNSPLHF; CDR3nt: TGTGCCAGCAGCTTCGGTGTATCCGGGAATTCACCCCTCCACTTT
v_gene: TRBV2; j_gene: TRBJ2-2; abundance: .; d_gene: .; CDR3aa: CASSAQGRTGELFF; CDR3nt: TGTGCCAGCAGTGCGCAGGGGAGGACCGGGGAGCTGTTTTTT
v_gene: TRBV27; j_gene: TRBJ2-5; abundance: .; d_gene: TRBD2; CDR3aa: CASSGGREQETQYF; CDR3nt: TGTGCCAGCAGCGGCGGGAGGGAGCAAGAGACCCAGTACTTC
v_gene: TRBV11-1; j_gene: TRBJ1-2; abundance: .; d_gene: TRBD1; CDR3aa: CASSPRGLRGYTF; CDR3nt: TGTGCCAGCAGCCCGAGGGGGCTGAGAGGCTACACCTTC
v_gene: TRBV7-2; j_gene: TRBJ2-3; abundance: .; d_gene: .; CDR3aa: CASSLRGANTDTQYF; CDR3nt: TGTGCCAGCAGCTTAAGAGGGGCCAACACAGATACGCAGTATTTT
v_gene: TRBV9; j_gene: TRBJ2-2; abundance: few; d_gene: .; CDR3aa: CASSPTANTGELFF; CDR3nt: TGTGCCAGCAGCCCGACAGCGAACACCGGGGAGCTGTTTTTT
v_gene: TRBV7-8; j_gene: TRBJ1-1; abundance: .; d_gene: .; CDR3aa: CASSSRTLGRGHTEAFF; CDR3nt: TGTGCCAGCAGCTCTAGGACACTCGGCCGTGGTCACACTGAAGCTTTCTTT
v_gene: TRBV11-2; j_gene: TRBJ1-4; abundance: .; d_gene: .; CDR3aa: CATRLGRVATNEKLFF; CDR3nt: TGTGCCACCAGACTCGGGCGGGTAGCAACTAATGAAAAACTGTTTTTT
v_gene: TRBV10-3; j_gene: TRBJ2-5; abundance: .; d_gene: TRBD2; CDR3aa: CAISEREGGETQYF; CDR3nt: TGTGCCATCAGTGAGCGGGAGGGGGGTGAGACCCAGTACTTC
v_gene: TRBV11-2; j_gene: TRBJ2-5; abundance: .; d_gene: TRBD2; CDR3aa: CASSPGLAGEETQYF; CDR3nt: TGTGCCAGCAGCCCTGGACTAGCGGGGGAAGAGACCCAGTACTTC
v_gene: TRBV6-5; j_gene: TRBJ1-5; abundance: .; d_gene: .; CDR3aa: CASRPGGSQPQHF; CDR3nt: TGTGCCAGCCGCCCTGGGGGGAGTCAGCCCCAGCATTTT
v_gene: TRBV7-3; j_gene: TRBJ1-1; abundance: .; d_gene: .; CDR3aa: CASSLTGALNTEAFF; CDR3nt: TGTGCCAGCAGCTTAACGGGGGCTCTGAACACTGAAGCTTTCTTT
v_gene: TRBV5-8; j_gene: TRBJ1-4; abundance: .; d_gene: .; CDR3aa: CASSLEGSTNEKLFF; CDR3nt: TGTGCCAGCAGCTTGGAGGGATCAACTAATGAAAAACTGTTTTTT
v_gene: TRBV4-2; j_gene: TRBJ2-3; abundance: once; d_gene: .; CDR3aa: CASSHASATDTQYF; CDR3nt: TGTGCCAGCAGCCACGCGAGCGCCACAGATACGCAGTATTTT
v_gene: TRBV7-9; j_gene: TRBJ1-2; abundance: .; d_gene: .; CDR3aa: CASSLGTALGYTF; CDR3nt: TGTGCCAGCAGCTTAGGGACCGCCCTGGGCTACACCTTC
v_gene: TRBV11-2; j_gene: TRBJ2-2; abundance: .; d_gene: .; CDR3aa: CASSARGVGGELFF; CDR3nt: TGTGCCAGCAGCGCACGGGGTGTGGGCGGGGAGCTGTTTTTT
v_gene: TRBV2; j_gene: TRBJ2-2; abundance: .; d_gene: .; CDR3aa: CASSGSVSGGNTGELFF; CDR3nt: TGTGCCAGCAGTGGATCCGTTTCCGGGGGTAACACCGGGGAGCTGTTTTTT